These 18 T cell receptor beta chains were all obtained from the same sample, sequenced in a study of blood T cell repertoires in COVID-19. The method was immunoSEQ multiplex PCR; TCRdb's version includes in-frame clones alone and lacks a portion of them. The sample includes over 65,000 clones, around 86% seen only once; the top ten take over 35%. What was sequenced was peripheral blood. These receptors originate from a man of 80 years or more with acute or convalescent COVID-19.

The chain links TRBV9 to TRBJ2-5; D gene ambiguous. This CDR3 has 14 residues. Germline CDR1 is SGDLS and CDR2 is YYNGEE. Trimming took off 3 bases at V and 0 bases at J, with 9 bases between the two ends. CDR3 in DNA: TGTGCCAGCAGCGCGACTCCGTACCAAGAGACCCAGTACTTC. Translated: CASSATPYQETQYF. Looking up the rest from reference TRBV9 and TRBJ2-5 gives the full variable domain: DSGVTQTPKHLITATGQRVTLRCSPRSGDLSVYWYQQSLDQGLQFLIQYYNGEERAKGNILERFSAQQFPDLHSELNLSSLELGDSALYFCASSATPYQETQYFGPGTRLLVL.

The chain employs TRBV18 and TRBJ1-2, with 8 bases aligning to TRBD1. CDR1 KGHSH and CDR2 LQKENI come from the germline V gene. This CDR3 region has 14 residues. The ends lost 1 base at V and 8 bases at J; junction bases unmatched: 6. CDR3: CASSPLGQGGGYTF. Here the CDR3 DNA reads TGTGCCAGCTCACCACTAGGACAGGGCGGCGGCTACACCTTC.

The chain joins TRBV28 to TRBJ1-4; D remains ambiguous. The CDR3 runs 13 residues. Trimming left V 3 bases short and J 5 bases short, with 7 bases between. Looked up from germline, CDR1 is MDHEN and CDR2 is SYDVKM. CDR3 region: CASSFSRNEKLFF. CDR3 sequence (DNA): TGTGCCAGCAGTTTCTCCAGGAATGAAAAACTGTTTTTT.

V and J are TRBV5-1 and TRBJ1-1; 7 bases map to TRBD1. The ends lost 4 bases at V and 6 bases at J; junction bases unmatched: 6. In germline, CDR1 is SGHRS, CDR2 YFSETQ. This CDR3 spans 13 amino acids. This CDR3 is CASSSPTGPEAFF. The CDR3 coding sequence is TGCGCCAGCAGCAGCCCGACAGGGCCTGAAGCTTTCTTT.

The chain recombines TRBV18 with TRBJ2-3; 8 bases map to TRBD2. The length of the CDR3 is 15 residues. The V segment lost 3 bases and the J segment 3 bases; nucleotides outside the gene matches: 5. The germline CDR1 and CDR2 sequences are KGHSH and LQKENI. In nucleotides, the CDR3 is TGTGCCAGCTCACCGAGCGGGAGTGAGACAGATACGCAGTATTTT. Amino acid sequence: CASSPSGSETDTQYF.

The CDR3 bases are TGTGCCACCAGCAGGGACACCTCCTACGAGCAGTACTTC. Encoded protein: CATSRDTSYEQYF. The chain links TRBV15 to TRBJ2-7; TRBD1 is a possible D gene (5 bases). This CDR3 has 13 residues. CDR1 is LNHNV, CDR2 YYDKDF, per germline (reference sequence). With 3 bases removed from V and 0 bases from J, the gap between germline ends came to 6 bases.

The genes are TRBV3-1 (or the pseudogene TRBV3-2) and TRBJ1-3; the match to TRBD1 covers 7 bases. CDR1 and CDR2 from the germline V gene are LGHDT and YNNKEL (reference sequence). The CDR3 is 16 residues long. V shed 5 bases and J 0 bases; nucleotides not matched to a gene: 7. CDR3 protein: CASSFLRDSSGNTIYF. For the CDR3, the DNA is TGTGCCAGCAGCTTCCTACGGGACAGCTCTGGAAACACCATATATTTT.

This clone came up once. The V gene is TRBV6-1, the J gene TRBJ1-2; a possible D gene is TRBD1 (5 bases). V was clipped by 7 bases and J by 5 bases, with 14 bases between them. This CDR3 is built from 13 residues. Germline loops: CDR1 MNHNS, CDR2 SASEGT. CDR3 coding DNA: TGTGCCAGCACCCCAGGGAAAAGTTATGGCTACACCTTC. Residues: CASTPGKSYGYTF.

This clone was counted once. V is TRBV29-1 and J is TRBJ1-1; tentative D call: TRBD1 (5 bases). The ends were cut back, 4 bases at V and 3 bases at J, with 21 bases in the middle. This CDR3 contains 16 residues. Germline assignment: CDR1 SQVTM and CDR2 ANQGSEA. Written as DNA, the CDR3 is TGCAGCGTTGCCCTTTACGGAGGGGTTAGAGACACTGAAGCTTTCTTT. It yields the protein CSVALYGGVRDTEAFF.

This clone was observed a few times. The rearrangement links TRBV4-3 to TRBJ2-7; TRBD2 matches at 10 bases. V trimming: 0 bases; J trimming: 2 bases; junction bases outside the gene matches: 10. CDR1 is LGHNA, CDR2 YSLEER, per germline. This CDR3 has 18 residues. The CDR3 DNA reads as TGCGCCAGCAGCCAAGAGTTGCATAGCGGGAGGCCGACCTACGAGCAGTACTTC. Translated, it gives CASSQELHSGRPTYEQYF.

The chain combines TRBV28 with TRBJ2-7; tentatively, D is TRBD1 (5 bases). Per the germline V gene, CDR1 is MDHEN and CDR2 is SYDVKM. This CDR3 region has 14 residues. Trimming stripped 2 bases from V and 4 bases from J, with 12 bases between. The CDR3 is CASSLMVQVYEQYF. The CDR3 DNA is TGTGCCAGCAGTTTAATGGTACAGGTTTACGAGCAGTACTTC. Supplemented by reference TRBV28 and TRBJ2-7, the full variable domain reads DVKVTQSSRYLVKRTGEKVFLECVQDMDHENMFWYRQDPGLGLRLIYFSYDVKMKEKGDIPEGYSVSREKKERFSLILESASTNQTSMYLCASSLMVQVYEQYFGPGTRLTVT.

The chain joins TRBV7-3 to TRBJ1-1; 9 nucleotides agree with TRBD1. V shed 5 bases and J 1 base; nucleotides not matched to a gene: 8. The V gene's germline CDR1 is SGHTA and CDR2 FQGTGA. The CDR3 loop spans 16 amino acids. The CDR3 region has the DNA TGTGCCAGCAGCCGAACAGGGGGCCCCAAGAACACTGAAGCTTTCTTT. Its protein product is CASSRTGGPKNTEAFF. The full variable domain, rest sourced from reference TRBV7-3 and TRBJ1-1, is GAGVSQTPSNKVTEKGKYVELRCDPISGHTALYWYRQSLGQGPEFLIYFQGTGAADDSGLPNDRFFAVRPEGSVSTLKIQRTERGDSAVYLCASSRTGGPKNTEAFFGQGTRLTVV.

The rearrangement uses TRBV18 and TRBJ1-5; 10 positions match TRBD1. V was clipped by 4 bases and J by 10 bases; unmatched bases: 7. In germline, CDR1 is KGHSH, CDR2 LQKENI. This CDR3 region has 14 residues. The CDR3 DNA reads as TGTGCCAGCTCACTAGGGACAGGGGAGGTACCCCAGCATTTT. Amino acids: CASSLGTGEVPQHF.

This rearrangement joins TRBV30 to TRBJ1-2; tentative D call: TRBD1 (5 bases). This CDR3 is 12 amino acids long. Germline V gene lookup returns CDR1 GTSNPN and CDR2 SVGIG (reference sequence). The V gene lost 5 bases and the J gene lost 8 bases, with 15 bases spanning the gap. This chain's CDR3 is CAWHRGMGGYTF. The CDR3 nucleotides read TGTGCCTGGCACCGGGGGATGGGAGGCTACACCTTC.

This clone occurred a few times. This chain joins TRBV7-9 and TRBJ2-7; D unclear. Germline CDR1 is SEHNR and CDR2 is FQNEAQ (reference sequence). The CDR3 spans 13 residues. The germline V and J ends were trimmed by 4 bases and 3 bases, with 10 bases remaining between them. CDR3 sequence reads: CASSSSVNYEQYF. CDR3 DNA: TGTGCCAGCAGCTCCAGTGTGAACTACGAGCAGTACTTC.

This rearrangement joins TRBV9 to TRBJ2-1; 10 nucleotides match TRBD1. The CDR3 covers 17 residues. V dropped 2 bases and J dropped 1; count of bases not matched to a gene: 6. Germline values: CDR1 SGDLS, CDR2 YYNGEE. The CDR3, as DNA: TGTGCCAGCAGCGTGGGACAGGGGTCCAGTTCCTACAATGAGCAGTTCTTC. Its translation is CASSVGQGSSSYNEQFF.

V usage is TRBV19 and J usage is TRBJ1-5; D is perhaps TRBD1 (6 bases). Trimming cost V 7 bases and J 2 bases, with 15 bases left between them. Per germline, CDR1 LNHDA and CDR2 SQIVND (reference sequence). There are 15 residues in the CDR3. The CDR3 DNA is TGTGCCAGTAACACCAGGGGTAATCGCAATCAGCCCCAGCATTTT. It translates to CASNTRGNRNQPQHF.

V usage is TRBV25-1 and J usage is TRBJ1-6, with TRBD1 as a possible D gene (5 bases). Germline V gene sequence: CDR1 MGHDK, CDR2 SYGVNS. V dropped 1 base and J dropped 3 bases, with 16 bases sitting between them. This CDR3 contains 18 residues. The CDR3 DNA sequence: TGTGCCAGCAGTGAATTCTCGGCAGGGCTCCGCTATAATTCACCCCTCCACTTT. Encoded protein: CASSEFSAGLRYNSPLHF.